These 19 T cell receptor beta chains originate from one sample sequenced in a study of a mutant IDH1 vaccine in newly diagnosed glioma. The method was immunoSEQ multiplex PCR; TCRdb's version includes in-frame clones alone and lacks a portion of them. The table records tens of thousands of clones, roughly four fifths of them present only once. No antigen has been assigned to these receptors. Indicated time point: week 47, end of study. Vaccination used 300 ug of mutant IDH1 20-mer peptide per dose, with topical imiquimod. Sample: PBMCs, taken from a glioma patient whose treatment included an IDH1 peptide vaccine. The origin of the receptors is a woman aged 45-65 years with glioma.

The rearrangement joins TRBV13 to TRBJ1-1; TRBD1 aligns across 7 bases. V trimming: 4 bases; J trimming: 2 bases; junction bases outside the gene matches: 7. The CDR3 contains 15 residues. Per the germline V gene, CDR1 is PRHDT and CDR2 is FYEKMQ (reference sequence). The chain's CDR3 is CASSSGQVINTEAFF. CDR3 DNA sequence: TGTGCCAGCAGCTCAGGACAGGTCATAAACACTGAAGCTTTCTTT.

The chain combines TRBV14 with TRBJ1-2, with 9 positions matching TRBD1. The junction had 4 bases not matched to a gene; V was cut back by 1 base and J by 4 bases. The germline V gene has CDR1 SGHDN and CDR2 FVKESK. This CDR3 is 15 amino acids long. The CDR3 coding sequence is TGTGCCAGCAGCCAAGCCGGGACAGGGAGCTATGGCTACACCTTC. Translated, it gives CASSQAGTGSYGYTF.

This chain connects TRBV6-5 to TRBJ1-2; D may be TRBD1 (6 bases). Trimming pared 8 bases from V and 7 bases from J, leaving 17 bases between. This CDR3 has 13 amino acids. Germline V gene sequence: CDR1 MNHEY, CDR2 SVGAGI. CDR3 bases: TGTGCCAGCGCTTTACAGGGATTGGGTGGCTACACCTTC. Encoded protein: CASALQGLGGYTF.

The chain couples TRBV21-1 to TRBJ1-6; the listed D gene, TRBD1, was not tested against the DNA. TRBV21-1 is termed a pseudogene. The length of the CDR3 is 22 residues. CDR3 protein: CASSTKDRVRFPGFSYNSPLHF. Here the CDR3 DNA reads TGTGCCAGCAGCACCAAAGACAGGGTAAGGTTCCCGGGGTTCTCCTATAATTCACCCCTCCACTTT.

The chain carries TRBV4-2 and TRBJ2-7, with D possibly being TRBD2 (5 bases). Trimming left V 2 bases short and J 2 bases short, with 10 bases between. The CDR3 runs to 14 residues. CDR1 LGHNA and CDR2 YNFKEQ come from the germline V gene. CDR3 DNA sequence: TGTGCCAGCAGCCAAATAGGGAGTACCTACGAGCAGTACTTC. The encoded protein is CASSQIGSTYEQYF.

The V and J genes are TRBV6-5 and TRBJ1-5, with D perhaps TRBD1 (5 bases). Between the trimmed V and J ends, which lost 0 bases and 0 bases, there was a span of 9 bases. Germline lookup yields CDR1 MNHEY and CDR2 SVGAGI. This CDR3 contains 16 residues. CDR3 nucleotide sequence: TGTGCCAGCAGTTACTCGGGGCAGGTTAGCAATCAGCCCCAGCATTTT. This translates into CASSYSGQVSNQPQHF.

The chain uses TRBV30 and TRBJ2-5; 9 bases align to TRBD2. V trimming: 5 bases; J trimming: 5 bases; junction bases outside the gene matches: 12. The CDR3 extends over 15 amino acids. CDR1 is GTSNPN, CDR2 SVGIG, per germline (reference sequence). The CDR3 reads CAWLERGASWETQYF. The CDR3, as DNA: TGTGCCTGGTTGGAGCGGGGGGCTAGTTGGGAGACCCAGTACTTC.

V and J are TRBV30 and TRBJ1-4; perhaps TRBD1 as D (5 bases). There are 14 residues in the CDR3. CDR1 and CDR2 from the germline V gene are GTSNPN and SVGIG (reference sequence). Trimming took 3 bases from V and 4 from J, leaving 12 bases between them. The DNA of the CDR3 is TGTGCCTGGAGCCGAGACAGCCTTAATGAAAAACTGTTTTTT. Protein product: CAWSRDSLNEKLFF.

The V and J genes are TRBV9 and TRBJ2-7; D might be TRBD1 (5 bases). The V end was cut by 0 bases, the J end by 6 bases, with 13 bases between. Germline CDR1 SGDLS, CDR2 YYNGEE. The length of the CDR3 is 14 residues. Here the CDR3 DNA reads TGTGCCAGCAGCGTAGAAGGGGTCTCTCTCGAGCAGTACTTC. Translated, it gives CASSVEGVSLEQYF. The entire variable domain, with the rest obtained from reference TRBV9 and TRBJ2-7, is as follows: DSGVTQTPKHLITATGQRVTLRCSPRSGDLSVYWYQQSLDQGLQFLIQYYNGEERAKGNILERFSAQQFPDLHSELNLSSLELGDSALYFCASSVEGVSLEQYFGPGTRLTVT.

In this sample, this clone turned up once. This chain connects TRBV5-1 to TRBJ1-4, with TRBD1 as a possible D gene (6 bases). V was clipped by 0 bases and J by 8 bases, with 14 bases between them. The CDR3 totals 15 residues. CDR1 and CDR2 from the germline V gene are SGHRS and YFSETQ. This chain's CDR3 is CASSLAAGEGEKLFF. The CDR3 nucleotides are TGCGCCAGCAGCTTGGCCGCAGGGGAAGGCGAAAAACTGTTTTTT. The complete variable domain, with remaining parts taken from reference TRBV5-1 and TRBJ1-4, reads KAGVTQTPRYLIKTRGQQVTLSCSPISGHRSVSWYQQTPGQGLQFLFEYFSETQRNKGNFPGRFSGRQFSNSRSEMNVSTLELGDSALYLCASSLAAGEGEKLFFGSGTQLSVL.

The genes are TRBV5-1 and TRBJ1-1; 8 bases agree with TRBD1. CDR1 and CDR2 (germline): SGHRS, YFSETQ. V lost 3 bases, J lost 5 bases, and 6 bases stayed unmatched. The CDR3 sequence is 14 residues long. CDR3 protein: CASSSGQGNTEAFF. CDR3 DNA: TGCGCCAGCAGCTCCGGACAGGGTAATACTGAAGCTTTCTTT. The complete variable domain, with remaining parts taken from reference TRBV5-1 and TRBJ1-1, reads KAGVTQTPRYLIKTRGQQVTLSCSPISGHRSVSWYQQTPGQGLQFLFEYFSETQRNKGNFPGRFSGRQFSNSRSEMNVSTLELGDSALYLCASSSGQGNTEAFFGQGTRLTVV.

The CDR3 sequence is CASSAGGLNTGELFF. The CDR3 coding sequence is TGCGCCAGCAGTGCGGGGGGCTTGAACACCGGGGAGCTGTTTTTT. The chain joins TRBV10-1 to TRBJ2-2; maybe TRBD2 (7 bases). Germline V CDR1 and CDR2: WNHNN, SYGVQD (reference sequence). The CDR3 contains 15 residues. With 4 bases removed from V and 1 base from J, the gap between germline ends came to 10 bases.

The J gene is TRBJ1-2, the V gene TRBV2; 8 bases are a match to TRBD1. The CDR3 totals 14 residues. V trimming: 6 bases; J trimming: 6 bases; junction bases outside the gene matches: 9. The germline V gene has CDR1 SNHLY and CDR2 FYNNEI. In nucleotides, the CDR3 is TGTGCCAGCAGACCGGGACAGGCTCGGCATGGCTACACCTTC. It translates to CASRPGQARHGYTF.

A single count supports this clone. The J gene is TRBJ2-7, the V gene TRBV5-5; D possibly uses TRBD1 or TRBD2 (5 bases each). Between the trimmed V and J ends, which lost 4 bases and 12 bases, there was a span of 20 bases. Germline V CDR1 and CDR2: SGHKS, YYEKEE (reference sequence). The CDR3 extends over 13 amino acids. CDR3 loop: CASSLGTAELLYF. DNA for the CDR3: TGTGCCAGCAGCCTTGGGACCGCAGAGTTACTGTACTTC.

The chain's CDR3 is CASIKLAGVFSTDTQYF. CDR3 DNA sequence: TGTGCCAGCATTAAGCTAGCGGGGGTCTTTAGCACAGATACGCAGTATTTT. The genes are TRBV2 and TRBJ2-3; TRBD2 matches 10 bases. V shed 7 bases, J shed 0 bases, and the junction held 10 bases outside the gene matches. The CDR3 is 17 residues long. Germline V lookup: CDR1 SNHLY, CDR2 FYNNEI.

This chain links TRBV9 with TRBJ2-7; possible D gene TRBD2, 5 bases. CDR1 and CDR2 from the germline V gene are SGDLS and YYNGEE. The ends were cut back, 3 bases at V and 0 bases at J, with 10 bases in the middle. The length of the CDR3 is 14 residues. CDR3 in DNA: TGTGCCAGCAGCGCCTACAGCGGCTCCTACGAGCAGTACTTC. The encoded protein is CASSAYSGSYEQYF.

In nucleotides, the CDR3 is TGTGCCAGCAGCTCCCCGGGTGCTGAGACCCAGTACTTC. It yields the protein CASSSPGAETQYF. The V and J genes are TRBV7-2 and TRBJ2-5; unclear D gene. The CDR3 extends over 13 amino acids. V was pared by 4 bases and J by 5 bases, with 11 bases between. CDR1 is SGHTA, CDR2 FQGNSA, per germline.

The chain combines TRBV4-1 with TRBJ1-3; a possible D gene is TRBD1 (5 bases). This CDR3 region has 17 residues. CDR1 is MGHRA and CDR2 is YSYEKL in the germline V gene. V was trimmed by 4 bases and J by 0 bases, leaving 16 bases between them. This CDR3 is CASSPWEGTLSGNTIYF. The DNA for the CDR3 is TGCGCCAGCAGCCCCTGGGAAGGGACCCTCTCTGGAAACACCATATATTTT.

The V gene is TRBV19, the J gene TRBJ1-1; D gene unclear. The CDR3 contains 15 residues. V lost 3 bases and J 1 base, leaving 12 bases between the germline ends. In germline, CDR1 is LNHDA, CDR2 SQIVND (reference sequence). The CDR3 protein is CASSIPLRANTEAFF. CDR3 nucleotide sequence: TGTGCCAGTAGTATTCCCCTGCGGGCGAACACTGAAGCTTTCTTT.